The 15 T cell receptor beta chains in this list originate from one sample, sequenced in a study of CD8+CD57+ T cells in acquired aplastic anemia. Flow cytometry had shown expanded CD8+CD57+ cells in the patients chosen for sequencing. Genomic DNA, the template, was used for profiling of the TCR beta VDJ and CDR3. TCRdb ran MiXCR on the reads and lists one entry per CDR3 protein. In the table there are tens of thousands of distinct CDR3 sequences, roughly 63% of which are singletons. Source material: sorted CD4+, CD8+, or CD8+CD57+ T cells (not recorded which) from PBMCs. The receptors stem from a human donor with aplastic anemia.

The rearrangement uses TRBV2 and TRBJ2-1, with TRBD2 matching over 9 bases. Germline assignment: CDR1 SNHLY and CDR2 FYNNEI. V lost 4 bases to trimming and J lost 2 bases; unmatched junction nucleotides: 3. This CDR3 has 15 residues. This chain's CDR3 is CASSGGGGAYNEQFF. DNA for the CDR3: TGTGCCAGCAGTGGTGGCGGGGGGGCCTACAATGAGCAGTTCTTC.

This clonotype was seen only a few times. V is TRBV3-1 and J is TRBJ1-4; 8 bases align to TRBD1. Germline CDR1 is LGHDT and CDR2 is YNNKEL (reference sequence). Trimming at V came to 0 bases and at J to 0 bases, leaving 6 bases not matched to a gene. The CDR3 is 18 residues long. The CDR3 nucleotides are TGTGCCAGCAGCCAAGATCCCTCGACAGGGGCAACTAATGAAAAACTGTTTTTT. Its translation: CASSQDPSTGATNEKLFF. Complete variable domain (other parts from reference TRBV3-1 and TRBJ1-4): DTAVSQTPKYLVTQMGNDKSIKCEQNLGHDTMYWYKQDSKKFLKIMFSYNNKELIINETVPNRFSPKSPDKAHLNLHINSLELGDSAVYFCASSQDPSTGATNEKLFFGSGTQLSVL.

The rearrangement uses TRBV6-1 and TRBJ2-3, with 10 bases lining up with TRBD2. CDR3 size: 16 residues. From germline, CDR1 is MNHNS and CDR2 SASEGT. With V trimmed by 3 bases and J by 6 bases, 9 bases remained unmatched. The CDR3 DNA sequence: TGTGCCAGCAGTGAGTCAGGGCTAGCGGGGGAGGATACGCAGTATTTT. Protein sequence: CASSESGLAGEDTQYF.

This clonotype was detected only a few times. The chain joins TRBV6-1 to TRBJ2-7; 15 bases are a match to TRBD2. With V trimmed by 6 bases and J by 7 bases, 7 bases remained unmatched. Germline V gene lookup returns CDR1 MNHNS and CDR2 SASEGT. The CDR3 is 15 residues long. The DNA of the CDR3 is TGTGCCAGCAGCTCAGGACTAGCGGGGGGGCGTGAGCAGTACTTC. Translation gives CASSSGLAGGREQYF.

This CDR3 reads CATSRVGTIGYGYTF. In DNA form, the CDR3 reads TGTGCCACCAGCAGAGTCGGGACAATCGGCTATGGCTACACCTTC. The chain uses TRBV15 and TRBJ1-2; D may be TRBD1 (6 bases). CDR1 LNHNV and CDR2 YYDKDF come from the germline V gene (reference sequence). Trimming pared 1 base from V and 4 bases from J, leaving 13 bases between. This CDR3 region has 15 residues.

The gene calls are TRBV2 and TRBJ1-1, with TRBD1 matching over 7 bases. The ends lost 5 bases at V and 2 bases at J; junction bases unmatched: 2. The CDR3 length is 13 residues. CDR1 and CDR2 from the germline V gene are SNHLY and FYNNEI. The CDR3, as DNA: TGTGCCAGCAGTCGGGACAGCAACACTGAAGCTTTCTTT. Translating gives CASSRDSNTEAFF.

The J gene is TRBJ2-2, the V gene TRBV12-1. TRBV12-1 is recorded as a pseudogene. The CDR3 sequence is 13 residues long. The CDR3 DNA sequence: TGTGCCAGCAGCTTATGGGGTACCGGGGAGCTGTTTTTT. Translating gives CASSLWGTGELFF.

Many counts were recorded for this clonotype. The V and J genes are TRBV5-1 and TRBJ1-6; unclear D gene. Trimming pared 0 bases from V and 7 bases from J, leaving 5 bases between. CDR1 is SGHRS, CDR2 YFSETQ, per germline. This CDR3 has 13 amino acids. CDR3 bases: TGCGCCAGCAGCTTGGTAGGGAATTCACCCCTCCACTTT. It is translated as CASSLVGNSPLHF.

This chain connects TRBV15 to TRBJ1-4; 8 positions match TRBD1. CDR3 size: 15 residues. Germline assignment: CDR1 LNHNV and CDR2 YYDKDF (reference sequence). With V trimmed by 3 bases and J by 10 bases, 10 bases remained unmatched. The CDR3, as DNA: TGTGCCACCAGCAGTGAATGGTTGGACAGGGCAAAACTGTTTTTT. It translates to CATSSEWLDRAKLFF. Supplemented by reference TRBV15 and TRBJ1-4, the full variable domain reads DAMVIQNPRYQVTQFGKPVTLSCSQTLNHNVMYWYQQKSSQAPKLLFHYYDKDFNNEADTPDNFQSRRPNTSFCFLDIRSPGLGDTAMYLCATSSEWLDRAKLFFGSGTQLSVL.

With regard to this clonotype: A much larger clone sits a single nucleotide away, making a read error possible. V and J are TRBV9 and TRBJ2-7; the D gene could be TRBD1 or TRBD2 (5 bases each). Deletions cut 4 bases from V and 5 bases from J, with 16 bases between. Germline CDR1 SGDLS, CDR2 YYNGEE. The CDR3 is 14 amino acids. CDR3 loop: CASSLGPQRDEQYF. DNA for the CDR3: TGTGCCAGCAGCTTGGGACCTCAGCGTGACGAGCAGTACTTC. The variable domain in full, completed from reference TRBV9 and TRBJ2-7, reads DSGVTQTPKHLITATGQRVTLRCSPRSGDLSVYWYQQSLDQGLQFLIQYYNGEERAKGNILERFSAQQFPDLHSELNLSSLELGDSALYFCASSLGPQRDEQYFGPGTRLTVT.

Points on this clonotype: An end of the junction does not agree with germline; a read error may underlie this. V gene TRBV25-1 combines with J gene TRBJ1-6; D gene unclear. The CDR3 has 14 amino acids. Germline-derived CDR1 and CDR2 are MGHDK and SYGVNS. The CDR3 sequence is CASSDRSYNSPLHF. CDR3 DNA sequence: TGTGCCAGCAGTGACAGGTCCTATAACTCACCCCTCCACTTT.

The chain employs TRBV9 and TRBJ1-4; 7 bases are a match to TRBD1. With 3 bases clipped from V and 4 bases from J, the junction kept 6 bases outside the gene matches. Germline values: CDR1 SGDLS, CDR2 YYNGEE. The CDR3 consists of 15 residues. Written as DNA, the CDR3 is TGTGCCAGCAGCGGGACGGGACAGCATAATGAAAAACTGTTTTTT. Translated: CASSGTGQHNEKLFF.

The chain has TRBV19 and TRBJ1-2; D perhaps matches TRBD1 (6 bases). Germline CDR1 reads LNHDA; CDR2 reads SQIVND (reference sequence). CDR3 length equals 12 residues. Trimming shortened V by 5 bases and J by 7 bases, and 11 bases separated the two germline ends. CDR3 in amino acids: CASSQGHLGYTF. CDR3 nucleotides: TGTGCCAGTAGTCAGGGGCACCTTGGCTACACCTTC.

The V gene is TRBV6-1, the J gene TRBJ1-6, with D uncertain. Germline CDR1 reads MNHNS; CDR2 reads SASEGT. The length of the CDR3 is 13 residues. Trimming stripped 7 bases from V and 0 bases from J, with 4 bases between. The CDR3 DNA reads TGTGCCAGCACGGTCTCCTATAATTCACCCCTCCACTTT. Translating it yields CASTVSYNSPLHF.

The table lists this clonotype with many counts. The CDR3: CSARVGATEAFF. In nucleotides, the CDR3 is TGCAGTGCTAGAGTGGGGGCCACTGAAGCTTTCTTT. The chain uses TRBV20-1 and TRBJ1-1, with a weak D call TRBD1 (6 bases). CDR3 length: 12 amino acids. Germline V gene sequence: CDR1 DFQATT, CDR2 SNEGSKA (reference sequence). Trimming removed 1 base from V and 4 bases from J, with 7 bases in between.